The sequence of this TCR beta chain was determined in a study of control samples from healthy donors and cancer patients. Repertoires were generated with immunoSEQ multiplex PCR, while TCRdb's copy carries only in-frame clones and drops some. The data hold about 92,000 clones, with about four fifths observed a single time. The CDR3 totals 18 residues. CDR1 and CDR2 from the germline V gene are SGHVS and FNYEAQ. The junction had 12 bases not matched to a gene; V was cut back by 3 bases and J by 2 bases. This chain uses TRBV7-6 with TRBJ2-3; 9 bases align to TRBD2. This sequence was found in a woman in her sixties or seventies in good health. Sequenced input: blood. The CDR3 loop reads CASSFPAIAGENTDTQYF. CDR3 sequence (DNA): TGTGCCAGCAGCTTTCCAGCAATAGCGGGGGAGAACACAGATACGCAGTATTTT.